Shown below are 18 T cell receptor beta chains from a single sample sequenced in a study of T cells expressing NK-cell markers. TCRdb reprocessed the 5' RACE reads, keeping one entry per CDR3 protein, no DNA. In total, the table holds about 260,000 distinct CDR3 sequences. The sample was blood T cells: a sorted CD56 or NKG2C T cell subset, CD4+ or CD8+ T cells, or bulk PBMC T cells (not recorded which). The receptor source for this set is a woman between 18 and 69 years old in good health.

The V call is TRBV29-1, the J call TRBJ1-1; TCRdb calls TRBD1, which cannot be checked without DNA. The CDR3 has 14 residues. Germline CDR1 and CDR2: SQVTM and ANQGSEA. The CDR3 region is CSVEDLQGDTEAFF.

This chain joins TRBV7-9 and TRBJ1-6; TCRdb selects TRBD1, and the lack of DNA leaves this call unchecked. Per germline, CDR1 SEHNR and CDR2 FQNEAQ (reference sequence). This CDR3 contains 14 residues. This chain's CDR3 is CASSSQAYNSPLHF. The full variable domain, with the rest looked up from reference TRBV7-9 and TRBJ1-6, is DTGVSQNPRHKITKRGQNVTFRCDPISEHNRLYWYRQTLGQGPEFLTYFQNEAQLEKSRLLSDRFSAERPKGSFSTLEIQRTEQGDSAMYLCASSSQAYNSPLHFGNGTRLTVT.

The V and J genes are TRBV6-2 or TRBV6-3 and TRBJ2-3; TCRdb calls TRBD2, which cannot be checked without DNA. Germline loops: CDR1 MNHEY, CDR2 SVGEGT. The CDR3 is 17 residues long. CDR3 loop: CASSYLGTSPSTDTQYF.

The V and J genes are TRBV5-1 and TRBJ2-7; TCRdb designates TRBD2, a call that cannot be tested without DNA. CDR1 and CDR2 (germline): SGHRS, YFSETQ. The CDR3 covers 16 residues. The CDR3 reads CASRLFSGSFTYEQYF.

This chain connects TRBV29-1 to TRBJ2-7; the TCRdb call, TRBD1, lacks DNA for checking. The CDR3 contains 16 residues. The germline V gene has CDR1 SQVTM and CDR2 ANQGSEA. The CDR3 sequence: CSVRYNGDSATYEQYF.

The CDR3 loop is CASSFRGQGPEKLFF. V and J are TRBV6-1 and TRBJ1-4; TCRdb names TRBD1, which stays unverified in the absence of DNA. Germline V gene sequence: CDR1 MNHNS, CDR2 SASEGT. This CDR3 region has 15 residues.

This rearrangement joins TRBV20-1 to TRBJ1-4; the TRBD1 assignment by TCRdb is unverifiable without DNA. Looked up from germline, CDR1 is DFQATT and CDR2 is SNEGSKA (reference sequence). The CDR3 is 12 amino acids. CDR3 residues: CSATRQTEKLFF.

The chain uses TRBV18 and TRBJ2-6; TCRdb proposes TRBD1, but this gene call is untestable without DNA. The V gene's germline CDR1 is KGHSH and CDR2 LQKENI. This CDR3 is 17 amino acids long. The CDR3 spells CASSPPTGSSGANVLTF.

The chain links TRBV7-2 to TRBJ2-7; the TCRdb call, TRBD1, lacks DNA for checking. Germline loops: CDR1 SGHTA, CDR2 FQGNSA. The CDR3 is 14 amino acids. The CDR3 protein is CASSSTGEAYEQYF. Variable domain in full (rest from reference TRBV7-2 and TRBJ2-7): GAGVSQSPSNKVTEKGKDVELRCDPISGHTALYWYRQSLGQGLEFLIYFQGNSAPDKSGLPSDRFSAERTGGSVSTLTIQRTQQEDSAVYLCASSSTGEAYEQYFGPGTRLTVT.

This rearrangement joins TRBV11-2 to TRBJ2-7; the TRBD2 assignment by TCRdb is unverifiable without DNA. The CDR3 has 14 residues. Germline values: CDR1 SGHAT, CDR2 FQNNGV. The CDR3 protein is CASRVTDQTGEQYF.

CDR3 residues: CSVERRGRGYTF. The rearrangement uses TRBV29-1 and TRBJ1-2; TCRdb designates TRBD1, a call that cannot be tested without DNA. This CDR3 region has 12 residues. Germline CDR1 is SQVTM and CDR2 is ANQGSEA.

The CDR3 protein is CASSPWTATYGYTF. V gene TRBV7-9 combines with J gene TRBJ1-2; TCRdb's D gene call, TRBD1, goes unchecked for lack of DNA. CDR3 length: 14 residues. Germline-derived CDR1 and CDR2 are SEHNR and FQNEAQ (reference sequence).

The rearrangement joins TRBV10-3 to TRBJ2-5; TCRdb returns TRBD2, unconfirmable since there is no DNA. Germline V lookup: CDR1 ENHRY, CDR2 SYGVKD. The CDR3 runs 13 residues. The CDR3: CAISVAAEETQYF.

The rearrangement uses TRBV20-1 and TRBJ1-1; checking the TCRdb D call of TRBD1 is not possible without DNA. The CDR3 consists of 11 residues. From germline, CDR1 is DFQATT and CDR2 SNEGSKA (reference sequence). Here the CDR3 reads CSAGQNTEAFF.

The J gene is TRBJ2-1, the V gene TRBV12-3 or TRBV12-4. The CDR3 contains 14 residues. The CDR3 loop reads CASYHSGSYNEQFF.

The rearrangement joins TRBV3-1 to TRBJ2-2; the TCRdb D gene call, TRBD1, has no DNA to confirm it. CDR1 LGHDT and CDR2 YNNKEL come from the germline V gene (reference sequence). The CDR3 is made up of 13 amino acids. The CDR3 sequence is CASSQDPSGKLFF.

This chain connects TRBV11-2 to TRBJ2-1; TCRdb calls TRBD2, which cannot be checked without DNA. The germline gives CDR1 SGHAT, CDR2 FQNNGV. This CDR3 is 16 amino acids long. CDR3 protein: CASSKTLAGGYNEQFF.

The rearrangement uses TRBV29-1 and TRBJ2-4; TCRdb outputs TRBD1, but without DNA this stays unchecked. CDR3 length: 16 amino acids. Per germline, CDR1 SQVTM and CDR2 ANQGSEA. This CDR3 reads CSVADPGQGAKNIQYF.